The present T cell receptor (beta chain) was sequenced within a study of blood T cell repertoires in COVID-19. Turning to the study itself: Italy, Spain and the United States were the sources of the convalescent and acute COVID-19 samples. T cells, B-cell-depleted T cells, or PBMCs provided the cDNA or gDNA that served as material.

The length of the CDR3 is 16 residues. Germline V lookup: CDR1 MNHNY, CDR2 SVGAGI (reference sequence). V was clipped by 1 base and J by 1 base, with 14 bases between them. Original processing methods: Quantification of nucleated cells was approximated via reference gene primer amplification. Sequencing was performed with immunoSEQ multiplex PCR; in TCRdb, only in-frame clones are kept and a portion is missing. V, J and clone size are taken as reported in that table, and D and trimming were inferred from the DNA itself. The data contain under 300,000 clones, about nine tenths of them singletons. What was sequenced was peripheral blood. The sequence derives from a woman aged 25-40 years with active or convalescent COVID-19. The rearrangement joins TRBV6-6 to TRBJ2-7; D not certain. The CDR3 region has the DNA TGTGCCAGCAGTTACTATCAGGTTTCCATATCCTACGAGCAGTACTTC. It codes for CASSYYQVSISYEQYF.